Below, one T cell receptor beta chain is given with its context. Antigen unknown. CDR1 is SQVTM and CDR2 is ANQGSEA in the germline V gene. Trimming stripped 4 bases from V and 3 bases from J, with 9 bases between. The CDR3 runs to 12 residues. Assay: immunoSEQ multiplex PCR; the TCRdb copy retains only in-frame clones and omits some. The sample lists approximately 82,000 clones; more than 80% were seen once. The sample is drawn from a study of OX40 agonist ivuxolimab in advanced cancers. General study findings and limits: Which antigen the expanded peripheral T cells recognized is unknown. Near-lowest levels of clonal expansion characterized partial responders at 0.1-3.0 mg/kg.

Autoimmune disease history or systemic immunosuppression barred patients. This receptor was identified in an adult with an advanced solid tumor such as melanoma, head and neck, liver or kidney cancer. The sample consisted of CD4+ or CD8+ T cells sorted from blood, taken in a trial of the OX40 agonist ivuxolimab. The rearrangement joins TRBV29-1 to TRBJ2-5, with D tentatively TRBD2 (6 bases). DNA for the CDR3: TGCAGCGTTGTTCGCGGGGAAGAGACCCAGTACTTC. Translating gives CSVVRGEETQYF.